This is a list of T cell receptor beta chains from one sample in a study of T-cell reconstitution after alpha-beta-depleted transplantation in children. MiXCR was run by TCRdb on the PCR reads, yielding one entry per CDR3 protein. The data show 580,000 or so distinct CDR3 sequences, more than 20% seen once. Specimen: PBMCs, mostly from graft donor cells, collected 360 days after TCRalphabeta/CD19-depleted stem cell transplant. The source of these receptors is a boy under two years old who had a stem cell transplant for acute myeloid leukemia, so the T cells may come from the graft donor. CDR3s include the opening cysteine and the closing phenylalanine or tryptophan.

CSARAPWPDLGSTDTQYF	TRBV20-1
CASSLDRVFYEQYF	TRBV5-6
CAISDGTGRDQPQHF	TRBV10-3
CSPIVGGEQYF	TRBV29-1
CASSLDPRAMNTEAFF	TRBV11-2
CASSPRALARLETQYF	TRBV11-1
CSVRPSGATEAFF	TRBV29-1
CASRQIKRAYNEQFF	TRBV6-2/TRBV6-3
CSASRLGFGNQPQHF	TRBV20-1
CASSPDSTLAILPGNEQFF	TRBV4-1